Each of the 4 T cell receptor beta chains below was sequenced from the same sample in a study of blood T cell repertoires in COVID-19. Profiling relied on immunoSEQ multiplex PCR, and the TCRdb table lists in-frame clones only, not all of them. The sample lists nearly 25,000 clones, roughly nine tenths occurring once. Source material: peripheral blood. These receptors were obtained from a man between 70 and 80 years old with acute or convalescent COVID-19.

CDR3 residues: CASRPGQGWGYTF. CDR3 nucleotide sequence: TGTGCCAGCAGACCAGGACAGGGTTGGGGCTACACCTTC. The chain is built from TRBV6-5 and TRBJ1-2; TRBD1 agrees at 8 bases. Germline lookup yields CDR1 MNHEY and CDR2 SVGAGI. The CDR3 totals 13 residues. Trimming removed 6 bases from V and 8 bases from J; junction bases left unmatched: 8.

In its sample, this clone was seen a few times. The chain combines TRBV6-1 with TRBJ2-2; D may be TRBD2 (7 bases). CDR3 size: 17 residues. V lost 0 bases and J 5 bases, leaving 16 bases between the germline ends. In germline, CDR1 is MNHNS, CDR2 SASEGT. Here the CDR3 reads CASSEAWGGHRTGELFF. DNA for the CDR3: TGTGCCAGCAGTGAAGCTTGGGGGGGGCATAGGACCGGGGAGCTGTTTTTT.

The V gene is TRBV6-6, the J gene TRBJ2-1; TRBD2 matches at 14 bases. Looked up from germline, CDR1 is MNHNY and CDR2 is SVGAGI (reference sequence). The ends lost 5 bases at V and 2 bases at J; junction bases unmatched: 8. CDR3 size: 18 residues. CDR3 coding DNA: TGTGCCAGCAGTCTCACGACTAGCGGGAGGGCTCCCTACAATGAGCAGTTCTTC. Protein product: CASSLTTSGRAPYNEQFF.

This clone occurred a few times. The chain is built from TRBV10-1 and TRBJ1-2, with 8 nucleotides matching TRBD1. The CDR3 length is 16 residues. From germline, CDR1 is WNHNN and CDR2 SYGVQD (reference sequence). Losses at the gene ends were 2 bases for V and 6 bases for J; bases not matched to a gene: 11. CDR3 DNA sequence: TGCGCCAGCAGTGAGCGCGGAGGACAGGGAATGGATGGCTACACCTTC. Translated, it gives CASSERGGQGMDGYTF.